These 2 T cell receptor beta chains were sequenced from one sample in a study of blood T cells in healthy people across ages (dated by TCRdb to 2013 to 2016). The library was prepared using 5' RACE. TCRdb records Illumina HiSeq 2500 as the sequencer. A second PCR of roughly 6 to 11 cycles was run with a J-beta primer mix and a sample-barcoded 5' primer. TCRdb reprocessing: public reads trimmed at Q25 with fastp, clones called with MiXCR, in-frame beta chains kept. Under each unique CDR3 protein, matching rows form one entry showing the most common genes and DNA. In this sample the table shows about 1.6 million distinct CDR3 sequences, almost 35% of which occur a single time. Around 10% of the sample is held by the ten biggest clonotypes. Sample: blood. The source is a woman in her 30s in good health.

The rearrangement uses TRBV27 and TRBJ1-1; D is ambiguous. The CDR3 spans 13 residues. Germline values: CDR1 MNHEY, CDR2 SMNVEV (reference sequence). The V end lost 1 base, the J end lost 6 bases, and 9 bases lay between the germline ends. CDR3 DNA: TGTGCCAGCAGTTTATACCCAGTAGCTGAAGCTTTCTTT. Amino acid sequence: CASSLYPVAEAFF.

V gene TRBV12-3 or TRBV12-4 combines with J gene TRBJ2-5, with a tentative D call TRBD2 (5 bases). The CDR3 is 14 residues long. V was pared by 3 bases and J by 11 bases, with 19 bases between. CDR3 DNA: TGTGCCAGCAGTTTTTATTCCCCAGACGGGGAGCAGTACTTC. It encodes CASSFYSPDGEQYF.